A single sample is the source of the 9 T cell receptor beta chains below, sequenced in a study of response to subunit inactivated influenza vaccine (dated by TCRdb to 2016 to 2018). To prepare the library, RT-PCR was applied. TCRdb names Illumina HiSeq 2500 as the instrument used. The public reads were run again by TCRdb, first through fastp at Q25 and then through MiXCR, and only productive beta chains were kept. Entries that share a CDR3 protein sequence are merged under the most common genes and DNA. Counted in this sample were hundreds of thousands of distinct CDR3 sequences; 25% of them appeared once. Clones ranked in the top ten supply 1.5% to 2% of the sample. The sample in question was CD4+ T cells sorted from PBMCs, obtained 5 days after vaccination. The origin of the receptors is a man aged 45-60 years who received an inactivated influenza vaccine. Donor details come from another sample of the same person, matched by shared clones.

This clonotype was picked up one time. CDR3 nucleotide sequence: TGTGCCAGCAGCCAATTCGGGACTCCTGGCACAGATACGCAGTATTTT. It encodes CASSQFGTPGTDTQYF. V usage is TRBV4-2 and J usage is TRBJ2-3; maybe TRBD2 (6 bases). Germline V CDR1 and CDR2: LGHNA, YNFKEQ. V dropped 2 bases and J dropped 1 base, with 13 bases sitting between them. This CDR3 region has 16 residues.

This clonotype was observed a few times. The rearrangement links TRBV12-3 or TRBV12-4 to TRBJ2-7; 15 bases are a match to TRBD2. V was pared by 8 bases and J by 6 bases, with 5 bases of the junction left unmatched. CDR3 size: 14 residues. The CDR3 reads CASRGLAGGGEQYF. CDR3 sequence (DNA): TGTGCCAGCCGGGGACTAGCGGGGGGTGGCGAGCAGTACTTC.

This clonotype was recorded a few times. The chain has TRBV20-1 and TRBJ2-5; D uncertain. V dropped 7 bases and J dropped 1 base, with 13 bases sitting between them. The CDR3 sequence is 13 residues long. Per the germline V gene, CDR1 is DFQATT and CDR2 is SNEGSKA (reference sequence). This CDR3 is CSETGGTQETQYF. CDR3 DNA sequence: TGCAGTGAGACGGGTGGAACCCAAGAGACCCAGTACTTC.

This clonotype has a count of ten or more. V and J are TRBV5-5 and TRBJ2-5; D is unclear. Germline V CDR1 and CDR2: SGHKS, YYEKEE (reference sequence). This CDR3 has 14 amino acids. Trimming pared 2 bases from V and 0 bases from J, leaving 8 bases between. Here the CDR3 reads CASSFIVHQETQYF. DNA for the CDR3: TGTGCCAGCAGCTTCATTGTACACCAAGAGACCCAGTACTTC.

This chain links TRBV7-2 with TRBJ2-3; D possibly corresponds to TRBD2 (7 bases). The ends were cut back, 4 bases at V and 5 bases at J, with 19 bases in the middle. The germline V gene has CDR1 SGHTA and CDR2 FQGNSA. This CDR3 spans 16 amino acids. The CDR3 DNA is TGTGCCAGCAGCTGGGGCGGGGGCTTTGCCCTAGATACGCAGTATTTT. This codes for CASSWGGGFALDTQYF.

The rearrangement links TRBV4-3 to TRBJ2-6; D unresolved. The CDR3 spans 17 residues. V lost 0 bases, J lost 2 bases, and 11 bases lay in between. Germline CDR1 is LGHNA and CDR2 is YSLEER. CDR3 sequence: CASSQEAWKAGANVLTF. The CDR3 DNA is TGCGCCAGCAGCCAAGAGGCTTGGAAGGCTGGGGCCAACGTCCTGACTTTC.

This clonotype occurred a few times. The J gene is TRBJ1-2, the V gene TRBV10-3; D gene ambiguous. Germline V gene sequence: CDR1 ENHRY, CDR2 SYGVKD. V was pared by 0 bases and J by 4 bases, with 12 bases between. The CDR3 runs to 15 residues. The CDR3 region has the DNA TGTGCCATCAGTGAGTCGCAACTGAGTGGCTATGGCTACACCTTC. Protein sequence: CAISESQLSGYGYTF.

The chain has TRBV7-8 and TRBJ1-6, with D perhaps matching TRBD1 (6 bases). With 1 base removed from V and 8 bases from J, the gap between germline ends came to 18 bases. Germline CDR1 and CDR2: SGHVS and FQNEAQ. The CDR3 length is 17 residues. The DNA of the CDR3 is TGTGCCAGCAGCTTAGGGAGGCGGGGGCCGACTTATTCACCCCTCCACTTT. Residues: CASSLGRRGPTYSPLHF.

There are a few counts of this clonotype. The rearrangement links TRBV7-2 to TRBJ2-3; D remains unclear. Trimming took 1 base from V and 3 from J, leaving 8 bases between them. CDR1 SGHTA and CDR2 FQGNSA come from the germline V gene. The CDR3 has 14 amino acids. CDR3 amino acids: CASSLVPQTDTQYF. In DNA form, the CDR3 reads TGTGCCAGCAGCTTAGTCCCCCAGACAGATACGCAGTATTTT.